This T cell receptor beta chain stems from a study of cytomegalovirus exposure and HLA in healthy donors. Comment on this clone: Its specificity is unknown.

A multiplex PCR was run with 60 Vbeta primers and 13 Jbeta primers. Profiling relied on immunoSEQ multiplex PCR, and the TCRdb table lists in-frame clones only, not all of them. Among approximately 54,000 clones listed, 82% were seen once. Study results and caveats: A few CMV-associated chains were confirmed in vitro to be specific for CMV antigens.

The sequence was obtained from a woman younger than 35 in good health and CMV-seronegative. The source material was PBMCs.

CDR3 protein: CASSVPLGSGKFTDTQYF. In nucleotides, the CDR3 is TGTGCCAGCAGCGTTCCATTGGGTAGCGGGAAGTTCACAGATACGCAGTATTTT. The rearrangement links TRBV9 to TRBJ2-3; 8 positions agree with TRBD2. J lost 2 bases, V lost 2 bases, and 13 bases had no gene match. This CDR3 has 18 residues. Germline assignment: CDR1 SGDLS and CDR2 YYNGEE. Using reference TRBV9 and TRBJ2-3 for the parts outside the CDR3, the full variable domain is DSGVTQTPKHLITATGQRVTLRCSPRSGDLSVYWYQQSLDQGLQFLIQYYNGEERAKGNILERFSAQQFPDLHSELNLSSLELGDSALYFCASSVPLGSGKFTDTQYFGPGTRLTVL.